A single TCR beta chain is shown here with its context. Sequencing was performed with immunoSEQ multiplex PCR; in TCRdb, only in-frame clones are kept and a portion is missing. The sample carries around 95,000 clones, 85% recorded once. These data originate in a study of cytomegalovirus exposure and HLA in healthy donors. The CDR3 sequence is 15 residues long. Germline V CDR1 and CDR2: LNHDA, SQIVND (reference sequence). Trimming pared 6 bases from V and 2 bases from J, leaving 14 bases between. Sample: PBMCs. The gene calls are TRBV19 and TRBJ1-5; TRBD1 might be the D (5 bases). The TCR comes from a man younger than 35 in good health and CMV-seropositive. DNA of the CDR3: TGTGCCAGTAGGCCCTTGGGGGAGGGCAATCAGCCCCAGCATTTT. Its protein product is CASRPLGEGNQPQHF. Variable domain in full (rest from reference TRBV19 and TRBJ1-5): DGGITQSPKYLFRKEGQNVTLSCEQNLNHDAMYWYRQDPGQGLRLIYYSQIVNDFQKGDIAEGYSVSREKKESFPLTVTSAQKNPTAFYLCASRPLGEGNQPQHFGDGTRLSIL.